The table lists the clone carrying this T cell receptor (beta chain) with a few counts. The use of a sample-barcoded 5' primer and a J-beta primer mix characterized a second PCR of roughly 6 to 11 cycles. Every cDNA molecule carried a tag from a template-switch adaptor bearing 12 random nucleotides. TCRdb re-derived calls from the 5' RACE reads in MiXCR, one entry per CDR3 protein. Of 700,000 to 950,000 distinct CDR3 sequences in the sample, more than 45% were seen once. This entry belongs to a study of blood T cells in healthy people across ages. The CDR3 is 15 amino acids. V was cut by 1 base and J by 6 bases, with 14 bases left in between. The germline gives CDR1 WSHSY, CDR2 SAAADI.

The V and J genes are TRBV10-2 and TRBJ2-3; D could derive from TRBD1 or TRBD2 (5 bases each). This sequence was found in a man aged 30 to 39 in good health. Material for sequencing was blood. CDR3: CASSELGVVGDTQYF. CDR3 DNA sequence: TGCGCCAGCAGTGAGTTGGGGGTGGTGGGTGATACGCAGTATTTT.